The TCR beta chain described here comes from a study of blood T cell repertoires in COVID-19. Data came from immunoSEQ multiplex PCR; TCRdb stores just in-frame clones and leaves some out. Here the sample spans 250,000 to 350,000 clones, 89% being singletons. The CDR3 length is 18 residues. V lost 6 bases and J lost 5, with 26 bases in between. Looked up from germline, CDR1 is SNHLY and CDR2 is FYNNEI. The V call is TRBV2, the J call TRBJ2-1; tentative D call: TRBD2 (6 bases). The TCR was taken from a woman in her thirties or forties who had recovered from COVID-19. The sequenced sample was peripheral blood. The CDR3 protein is CASRGPRGILTADNEQFF. The CDR3 DNA reads TGTGCCAGCAGGGGCCCACGGGGGATTTTGACTGCAGACAATGAGCAGTTCTTC.